Sequencing of this TCR beta chain was carried out in a study of long-term antiretroviral therapy in people with HIV. Notes on the study in general: Blood draws took place between about 2004 and 2018 and possibly involved older ART regimens. HIV repertoires covered narrower CDR3 length ranges than controls did.

A v3.0 immunoSEQ assay was performed at survey level. Some clones are missing from TCRdb's copy, which holds only in-frame ones; the method was immunoSEQ multiplex PCR. The sample carries 25,000 to 30,000 clones, more than 85% recorded once. A remark on this clone: Antigen: not known.

The material was unsorted PBMCs, obtained less than 6.8 years after starting antiretroviral therapy. The clonotype originates from a woman aged 40 to 49 with HIV.

This CDR3 reads CASLGTANTGELFF. As DNA, the CDR3 is TGTGCCAGCCTCGGGACAGCGAACACCGGGGAGCTGTTTTTT. V is TRBV18 and J is TRBJ2-2, with TRBD1 identical over 7 bases. Germline assignment: CDR1 KGHSH and CDR2 LQKENI. The ends lost 8 bases at V and 0 bases at J; junction bases unmatched: 3. The CDR3 covers 14 residues.